Each of the 15 T cell receptor beta chains below was sequenced from the same sample in a study of T cell responses to AZD1222 COVID-19 vaccine. The protocol was immunoSEQ multiplex PCR, while the TCRdb copy is restricted to in-frame clones and leaves out a portion. The table lists 160,000 or so clones, less than 95% of them singletons. Specimen: peripheral blood, collected on day 0 of AZD1222 vaccination. The receptors stem from an adult in good health.

The CDR3 DNA is TGTGCCAGCAGCTTAAGAGGACAGGGGTTAACTAATGAAAAACTGTTTTTT. It translates to CASSLRGQGLTNEKLFF. The chain combines TRBV7-9 with TRBJ1-4; 9 bases match TRBD1. J lost 1 base, V lost 2 bases, and 5 bases had no gene match. Germline V lookup: CDR1 SEHNR, CDR2 FQNEAQ (reference sequence). The CDR3 length is 17 residues.

The V call is TRBV6-5, the J call TRBJ2-7; a weak D match, TRBD2 (7 bases). The CDR3 consists of 15 residues. CDR1 is MNHEY, CDR2 SVGAGI, per germline. Trimming removed 0 bases at V and 1 base at J, with 10 bases between. The CDR3 sequence is CASSYSGGGSYEQYF. The CDR3 nucleotides read TGTGCCAGCAGTTACTCGGGAGGGGGTTCCTACGAGCAGTACTTC.

V gene TRBV28 combines with J gene TRBJ2-7; 7 positions agree with TRBD2. CDR3 length: 14 residues. Germline V gene data show CDR1 as MDHEN and CDR2 as SYDVKM. V was pared by 2 bases and J by 2 bases, with 3 bases of the junction left unmatched. CDR3: CASSLRSGTYEQYF. In nucleotides, the CDR3 is TGTGCCAGCAGTTTACGGAGCGGGACCTACGAGCAGTACTTC. Looking up the rest from reference TRBV28 and TRBJ2-7 gives the full variable domain: DVKVTQSSRYLVKRTGEKVFLECVQDMDHENMFWYRQDPGLGLRLIYFSYDVKMKEKGDIPEGYSVSREKKERFSLILESASTNQTSMYLCASSLRSGTYEQYFGPGTRLTVT.

The chain joins TRBV9 to TRBJ2-1; weak D call: TRBD2 (7 bases). The ends were cut back, 5 bases at V and 5 bases at J, with 20 bases in the middle. Germline assignment: CDR1 SGDLS and CDR2 YYNGEE. This CDR3 spans 16 amino acids. CDR3 coding DNA: TGTGCCAGCAGTGGGAGGGGGAGGGCCATGGACAATGAGCAGTTCTTC. Its protein is CASSGRGRAMDNEQFF.

The genes are TRBV2 and TRBJ2-1, with D perhaps TRBD2 (5 bases). CDR3 size: 13 residues. The V end lost 7 bases, the J end lost 0 bases, and 7 bases lay between the germline ends. Per the germline V gene, CDR1 is SNHLY and CDR2 is FYNNEI. The CDR3 loop reads CASNGGSYNEQFF. DNA for the CDR3: TGTGCCAGCAACGGAGGCTCCTACAATGAGCAGTTCTTC.

The rearrangement joins TRBV5-1 to TRBJ1-4; D remains ambiguous. Trimming cost V 4 bases and J 6 bases, with 13 bases left between them. CDR1 is SGHRS, CDR2 YFSETQ, per germline. The CDR3 consists of 14 residues. CDR3 in amino acids: CASSPGRSYEKLFF. CDR3 coding DNA: TGCGCCAGCAGCCCGGGGAGGTCCTATGAAAAACTGTTTTTT.

The chain couples TRBV6-4 to TRBJ1-2; tentatively, D is TRBD1 (6 bases). Trimming took 6 bases from V and 2 from J, leaving 10 bases between them. This CDR3 is built from 13 residues. CDR1 and CDR2 from the germline V gene are MRHNA and SNTAGT. Here the CDR3 DNA reads TGTGCCAGCAGCGAAACAGGGAACTATGGCTACACCTTC. Encoded protein: CASSETGNYGYTF.

CDR3 sequence: CASSEEGQGGNYEQYF. CDR3 sequence (DNA): TGTGCCAGCAGTGAGGAGGGGCAGGGCGGGAATTACGAGCAGTACTTC. The chain uses TRBV2 and TRBJ2-7, with D perhaps matching TRBD2 (6 bases). The CDR3 totals 16 residues. Trimming stripped 3 bases from V and 4 bases from J, with 19 bases between. In germline, CDR1 is SNHLY, CDR2 FYNNEI.

The chain couples TRBV19 to TRBJ1-1, with 8 bases aligning to TRBD1. V was clipped by 5 bases and J by 1 base; unmatched bases: 0. In germline, CDR1 is LNHDA, CDR2 SQIVND (reference sequence). The CDR3 sequence is 13 residues long. CDR3 coding DNA: TGTGCCAGTAGTGACAGGGGGAACACTGAAGCTTTCTTT. Amino acid sequence: CASSDRGNTEAFF.

The V and J genes are TRBV20-1 and TRBJ2-7; perhaps TRBD2 as D (5 bases). Trimming left V 3 bases short and J 3 bases short, with 15 bases between. Per germline, CDR1 DFQATT and CDR2 SNEGSKA (reference sequence). The CDR3 consists of 14 residues. The CDR3 DNA is TGCAGTGCTAGTCTAGCCACCCACGGCTACGAGCAGTACTTC. Translated, it gives CSASLATHGYEQYF.

This rearrangement joins TRBV12-5 to TRBJ2-1, with 10 bases aligning to TRBD2. V dropped 0 bases and J dropped 6; count of bases not matched to a gene: 5. The CDR3 length is 16 residues. Germline V gives CDR1 LGHNT, CDR2 FRNRAP. CDR3 nucleotide sequence: TGTGCTAGTGGTTTGGTATCGAGCGGGAGGGGCAATGAGCAGTTCTTC. It codes for CASGLVSSGRGNEQFF.

This clone was detected once. The chain carries TRBV6-1 and TRBJ1-5, with 7 nucleotides matching TRBD1. J was trimmed by 4 bases and V by 6 bases; bases with no gene match: 6. This CDR3 comprises 14 residues. CDR1 is MNHNS, CDR2 SASEGT, per germline. CDR3 sequence (DNA): TGTGCCAGCAGACCGACAGGGCGGAATCAGCCCCAGCATTTT. As protein: CASRPTGRNQPQHF.

This sequence joins TRBV7-3 and TRBJ1-2, with 7 bases fitting TRBD1. The J segment lost 4 bases and the V segment lost 2 bases, leaving 10 bases of the junction unmatched. From germline, CDR1 is SGHTA and CDR2 FQGTGA. This CDR3 is 16 amino acids long. CDR3 loop: CASSLSPTRTGYGYTF. The CDR3 coding sequence is TGTGCCAGCAGCTTATCTCCGACCCGGACAGGCTATGGCTACACCTTC.

The genes are TRBV5-4 and TRBJ2-7; maybe TRBD2 (6 bases). The CDR3 is 14 residues long. The V and J ends lost 4 bases and 2 bases respectively, with 13 bases between them. Germline V gene lookup returns CDR1 SGHNT and CDR2 YYREEE (reference sequence). The CDR3 loop reads CASSRGTGAYEQYF. CDR3 sequence (DNA): TGTGCCAGCAGCCGGGGGACCGGTGCCTACGAGCAGTACTTC.

The chain joins TRBV14 to TRBJ2-1; D ambiguous. This CDR3 contains 20 residues. Germline V lookup: CDR1 SGHDN, CDR2 FVKESK. V lost 1 base and J 0 bases, leaving 22 bases between the germline ends. This chain's CDR3 is CASSQVEGFRRPYSYNEQFF. For the CDR3, the DNA is TGTGCCAGCAGCCAAGTGGAAGGTTTCAGGAGACCATACTCCTACAATGAGCAGTTCTTC.